These T cell receptor beta chains were read from a single sample in a study of cytomegalovirus exposure and HLA in healthy donors. Assay used: immunoSEQ multiplex PCR; TCRdb lists only in-frame clones, some missing. Of a few hundred thousand clones listed, 80% to 90% are singletons. Sequences were obtained from PBMCs. The receptors were gathered from a woman aged 18 to 35 in good health and CMV-seronegative. Both conserved end residues are part of each CDR3. The D gene is left open where the match is weak. Only part of the rows carry a size: once, few, many, or a class if the clone is expanded.

>TRBD1|13|TRBV29-1|TRBJ2-1|NA
TGCAGCGTTGGAACAGGGGAATCCAATGAGCAGTTCTTC
CSVGTGESNEQFF
>NA|16|TRBV25-1|TRBJ1-4|NA
TGTGCCAGCAGTGAACGTACCGTAGCGACTAATGAAAAACTGTTTTTT
CASSERTVATNEKLFF
>NA|17|TRBV7-9|TRBJ1-2|NA
TGTGCCAGCAGCCCCTTCACGTCACCGGGAAGGAGGGAATCCTACACCTTC
CASSPFTSPGRRESYTF
>TRBD2|15|TRBV28|TRBJ2-3|NA
TGTGCCAGCAGTTTGCCGCGGGAGCCCACAGATACGCAGTATTTT
CASSLPREPTDTQYF
>TRBD1|15|TRBV28|TRBJ2-7|NA
TGTGCCAGCAGTGTCGACAGGGTGCTATCCTACGAGCAGTACTTC
CASSVDRVLSYEQYF
>NA|13|TRBV7-9|TRBJ2-1|NA
TGTGCCAGCAGCGCCGACAGCTACAATGAGCAGTTCTTC
CASSADSYNEQFF
>NA|14|TRBV27|TRBJ2-7|NA
TGTGCCAGCAGTTTGAGGGTTAGGTCCTACGAGCAGTACTTC
CASSLRVRSYEQYF
>TRBD2|16|TRBV29-1|TRBJ2-1|NA
TGCAGCGTTGATACAGGGTTTAGCGGGAGTGTCCATGAGCAGTTCTTC
CSVDTGFSGSVHEQFF
>NA|15|TRBV28|TRBJ2-1|NA
TGTGCCAGCAGTCTACGGGACTCCCCTTACAATGAGCAGTTCTTC
CASSLRDSPYNEQFF
>TRBD1|16|TRBV28|TRBJ2-1|once
TGTGCCAGCAGTTCTCCTAACACCGGGACAGGGGCCCAGCAGTTCTTC
CASSSPNTGTGAQQFF
>NA|17|TRBV27|TRBJ2-3|once
TGTGCCAGCAGTTCCTTCGTCTTGGCGGCTAGCACAGATACGCAGTATTTT
CASSSFVLAASTDTQYF
>TRBD2|16|TRBV5-1|TRBJ2-7|NA
TGCGCCAGCAGCTCCGGACTAGCGGGAGGCTCCTACGAGCAGTACTTC
CASSSGLAGGSYEQYF
>TRBD2|15|TRBV27|TRBJ2-1|NA
TGTGCCAGCAGTTTAGACGGGAGGGCGCGGAATGAGCAGTTCTTC
CASSLDGRARNEQFF
>TRBD1|14|TRBV27|TRBJ2-7|NA
TGTGCCAGCAGTCCCATGGACAGGTTCTACGAGCAGTACTTC
CASSPMDRFYEQYF
>TRBD2|18|TRBV4-1|TRBJ2-5|once
TGCGCCAGCAGCCAAGAGATGTCTGTAGCGGGAGACCCTAAGACCCAGTACTTC
CASSQEMSVAGDPKTQYF
>NA|17|TRBV15|TRBJ2-2|NA
TGTGCCACCAGCAGAGGGGTAGCGGAAACACCCACCGGGGAGCTGTTTTTT
CATSRGVAETPTGELFF
>TRBD1|15|TRBV28|TRBJ1-5|NA
TGTGCCAGCAGTTTAGGGACAGGGAGGTTTCAGCCCCAGCATTTT
CASSLGTGRFQPQHF
>TRBD1|16|TRBV7-8|TRBJ2-3|NA
TGTGCCAGCAGCTTAGCAGGGGGCCGCGGCACAGATACGCAGTATTTT
CASSLAGGRGTDTQYF
>NA|13|TRBV2|TRBJ2-7|NA
TGTGCCAGCAGTGTGTCAGAGGGCAACGAGCAGTACTTC
CASSVSEGNEQYF
>TRBD1|15|TRBV28|TRBJ2-1|NA
TGTGCCACCAAAGACCGGGACAGTCCTTACAATGAGCAGTTCTTC
CATKDRDSPYNEQFF
>NA|15|TRBV5-5|TRBJ2-6|NA
TGTGCCAGCAGCTTGACAGGCTCTGGGGCCAACGTCCTGACTTTC
CASSLTGSGANVLTF
>TRBD1|14|TRBV28|TRBJ1-2|NA
TGTGCCAGCAGTTTATCTGACAGGGGATATGGCTACACCTTC
CASSLSDRGYGYTF
>TRBD1|18|TRBV7-9|TRBJ1-1|NA
TGTGCCAGCAGCCTCCTTAAATTCGTGACAGGGATGAACACTGAAGCTTTCTTT
CASSLLKFVTGMNTEAFF
>NA|14|TRBV28|TRBJ2-7|NA
TGTGCCAGCAGTTTCAGTGGGTCACACGGGGAGCAGTACTTC
CASSFSGSHGEQYF
>TRBD2|20|TRBV27|TRBJ2-2|NA
TGTGCCAGCAGTTTATCCCCGGGACTAGCGGGAGGGTATGACACCGGGGAGCTGTTTTTT
CASSLSPGLAGGYDTGELFF
>TRBD1|13|TRBV7-9|TRBJ1-5|NA
TGTGCAGCAGGGGGCGCGGAGTATGAGCCCCAGCATTTT
CAAGGAEYEPQHF
>NA|15|TRBV4-1|TRBJ1-1|NA
TGCGCCAGCAGCCAAGGGGAGGGCGGGTACACTGAAGCTTTCTTT
CASSQGEGGYTEAFF
>NA|14|TRBV7-9|TRBJ2-5|once
TGTGCCAGCAGCTTGCAGCGGGACCAAGAGACCCAGTACTTC
CASSLQRDQETQYF
>NA|14|TRBV7-9|TRBJ2-7|NA
TGTGCCAGCTCCACTCGAGTGGGGGAGGACGAGCAGTACTTC
CASSTRVGEDEQYF
>NA|15|TRBV6-4|TRBJ2-3|NA
TGTGCCAGCCAAAAGGGGAGCGGGAGCACAGATACGCAGTATTTT
CASQKGSGSTDTQYF
>TRBD2|14|TRBV6-4|TRBJ2-3|NA
TGTGCCAGCAGTGACGAGCGGGACACAGATACGCAGTATTTT
CASSDERDTDTQYF
>NA|16|TRBV7-9|TRBJ1-1|NA
TGTGCCAGCAACCTACAGGGCAAGGGAATGAACACTGAAGCTTTCTTT
CASNLQGKGMNTEAFF
>TRBD2|16|TRBV28|TRBJ2-7|NA
TGTGCCAGCAGTCGGAGACTAGCGGGGTACTCCTACGAGCAGTACTTC
CASSRRLAGYSYEQYF
>NA|12|TRBV6-5|TRBJ1-2|NA
TGTGCCAGCAGCTCCCCAGGTTTTGGCTACACCTTC
CASSSPGFGYTF
>TRBD1|14|TRBV19|TRBJ2-5|NA
TGTGCCAGTAGTCCTCGACAGGGGGGAGAGACCCAGTACTTC
CASSPRQGGETQYF
>NA|16|TRBV7-9|TRBJ2-2|NA
TGTGCCAGCAGCACTTCAGCGGAGTCGAACACCGGGGAGCTGTTTTTT
CASSTSAESNTGELFF
>TRBD1|14|TRBV6-5|TRBJ1-1|NA
TGTGCCAGCAGTACCGACAGGGGGCAGACTGAAGCTTTCTTT
CASSTDRGQTEAFF
>TRBD2|16|TRBV9|TRBJ2-3|NA
TGTGCCAGCAGCCGGGCCTGGGGCGGGGGACCAGATACGCAGTATTTT
CASSRAWGGGPDTQYF
>NA|11|TRBV11-2|TRBJ2-7|once
TGTGCCAGCAGCTCTACGTACGAGCAGTACTTC
CASSSTYEQYF
>NA|13|TRBV19|TRBJ2-1|NA
TGTGCCAGTAGTATAATCCCTGTCAATGAGCAGTTCTTC
CASSIIPVNEQFF
>TRBD2|14|TRBV29-1|TRBJ2-7|NA
TGCAGCGTTTCTACTAGCGGGAGCCTAGGCGAGCAGTACTTC
CSVSTSGSLGEQYF
>NA|13|TRBV27|TRBJ1-1|NA
TGTGCCAGCAGTTTGAGGGCGGTTGCTGAAGCTTTCTTT
CASSLRAVAEAFF
>TRBD1|14|TRBV2|TRBJ2-1|NA
TGTGCCAGCACCAGACAGGGGGCGGTCCATGAGCAGTTCTTC
CASTRQGAVHEQFF
>NA|15|TRBV5-1|TRBJ2-2|NA
TGCGCCAGCAGCTTGGTTAGCGGGAACACCGGGGAGCTGTTTTTT
CASSLVSGNTGELFF
>TRBD2|14|TRBV2|TRBJ2-1|NA
TGTGCCACCCATCCGGGACTAGGCTACAATGAGCAGTTCTTC
CATHPGLGYNEQFF
>TRBD2|15|TRBV4-1|TRBJ2-2|once
TGCGCCAGCAGCCAACTAGCGGGAGATACCGGGGAGCTGTTTTTT
CASSQLAGDTGELFF
>NA|15|TRBV4-2|TRBJ1-1|NA
TGTGCCAGCAGCCAAGATTCAAGGCTAGGGGCTGAAGCTTTCTTT
CASSQDSRLGAEAFF
>TRBD1|14|TRBV27|TRBJ1-5|NA
TGTGCCACGATGGACAGGGGCGATAATCAGCCCCAGCATTTT
CATMDRGDNQPQHF
>NA|15|TRBV19|TRBJ2-7|NA
TGTGCCAGCCGACCGGGACACAAAAGCTCCTACGAGCAGTACTTC
CASRPGHKSSYEQYF
>NA|14|TRBV4-2|TRBJ1-1|NA
TGTGCCAGCAGCCAAGACGGGGAGAACACTGAAGCTTTCTTT
CASSQDGENTEAFF
>TRBD2|13|TRBV27|TRBJ2-1|NA
TGTGCCAGCAGTCCCTTTGCGGGGGGAGAGCAGTTCTTC
CASSPFAGGEQFF
>NA|15|TRBV5-4|TRBJ2-3|NA
TGTGCCAGCAGCAGAGATGCACTAGCCCCAGGCCCGCAGTATTTT
CASSRDALAPGPQYF
>NA|13|TRBV11-2|TRBJ2-3|once
TGTGCCAGCACCTGGGACTTCACAGATACGCAGTATTTT
CASTWDFTDTQYF
>NA|17|TRBV4-1|TRBJ1-2|NA
TGCGCCAGCAGCCAAGAGGTTATCAGGGAAGCTAACTATGGCTACACCTTC
CASSQEVIREANYGYTF
>TRBD1|15|TRBV30|TRBJ1-1|NA
TGTGCCTGGAGTCCCCGGGACAGGGGGTCCACTGAAGCTTTCTTT
CAWSPRDRGSTEAFF
>TRBD1|16|TRBV7-8|TRBJ1-2|NA
TGTGCCAGCAGCTTAGAGGGACGAGGACAGGGGGGTGGCTACACCTTC
CASSLEGRGQGGGYTF
>TRBD1|16|TRBV5-6|TRBJ2-7|NA
TGTGCCAGCAGCCTTTCCGGACAGGGGATCATCTACGAGCAGTACTTC
CASSLSGQGIIYEQYF